This T cell receptor (beta chain) originates from a study of low-dose radiotherapy and immunotherapy resistance in tumors. In the study overall: Those assigned to Cohort 2 were treated with 1 Gy per fraction every two weeks (13 Gy in total over 26 weeks). Intravenous cyclophosphamide at 200 mg/m2 preceded radiation and immunotherapy by one day, every two weeks.

Donors received nivolumab, ipilimumab, aspirin, low-dose cyclophosphamide and low-dose radiotherapy. This clonotype was detected a few times. TRAV- and TRBV-specific primers were used for first-strand cDNA, which covered alpha and beta chains. For amplifying TCRs, the PCR ran for about 22 cycles with Phusion, which was used together with a constant-region primer and the adapter on the V primers. TCRdb redid the calling of the reads with MiXCR, one entry per CDR3 protein. The sample shows around 9,800 distinct CDR3 sequences, approximately 81% of them seen only once. Trimming pared 6 bases from V and 0 bases from J, leaving 11 bases between. Germline loops: CDR1 SNHLY, CDR2 FYNNEI. CDR3 length: 15 residues.

The rearrangement joins TRBV2 to TRBJ1-4; no reliable D call. The clonotype comes from a human donor with advanced metastatic prostate, ovarian, gallbladder or colorectal cancer (not recorded which). This table probably holds off-target reads from a library built for another chain. The CDR3 DNA reads as TGTGCCAGCAGCCGACTTTTTGCAACTAATGAAAAACTGTTTTTT. Translated, it gives CASSRLFATNEKLFF.